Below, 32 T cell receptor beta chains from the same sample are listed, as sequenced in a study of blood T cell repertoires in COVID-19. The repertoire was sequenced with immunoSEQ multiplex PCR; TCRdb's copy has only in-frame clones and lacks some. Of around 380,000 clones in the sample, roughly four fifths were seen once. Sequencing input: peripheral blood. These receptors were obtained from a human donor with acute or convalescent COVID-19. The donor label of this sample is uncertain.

The CDR3 DNA follows: TGTGCCAGCAGCCCCAATGTGTGGCGGGAGAGAACCCCGTGGTACGAGCAGTACTTC. It codes for CASSPNVWRERTPWYEQYF. This rearrangement joins TRBV3-1 (or the pseudogene TRBV3-2) to TRBJ2-7, with 7 bases lining up with TRBD2. The CDR3 is made up of 19 amino acids. The ends lost 4 bases at V and 4 bases at J; junction bases unmatched: 22. Germline CDR1 and CDR2: LGHDT and YNNKEL (reference sequence).

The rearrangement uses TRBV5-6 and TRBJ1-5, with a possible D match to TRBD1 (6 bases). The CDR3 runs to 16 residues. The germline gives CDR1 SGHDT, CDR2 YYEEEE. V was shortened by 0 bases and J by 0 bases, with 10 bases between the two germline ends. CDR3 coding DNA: TGTGCCAGCAGCTTGGGGACAGATCTTAGCAATCAGCCCCAGCATTTT. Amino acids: CASSLGTDLSNQPQHF.

In DNA form, the CDR3 reads TGTGCCAGCAGAACTTTGGGCCTCAATGAGCAGTTCTTC. Its translation is CASRTLGLNEQFF. This rearrangement joins TRBV5-6 to TRBJ2-1; D is uncertain. Germline values: CDR1 SGHDT, CDR2 YYEEEE. This CDR3 is 13 amino acids long. Trimming took 5 bases from V and 6 from J, leaving 12 bases between them.

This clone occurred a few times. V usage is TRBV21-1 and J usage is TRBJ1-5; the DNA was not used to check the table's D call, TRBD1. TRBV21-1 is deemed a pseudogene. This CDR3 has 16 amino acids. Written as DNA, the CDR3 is TGTGCCAGAAGTAGGCCAAGGGGACAGGGTGATCAGCCCCAGCATTTT. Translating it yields CARSRPRGQGDQPQHF.

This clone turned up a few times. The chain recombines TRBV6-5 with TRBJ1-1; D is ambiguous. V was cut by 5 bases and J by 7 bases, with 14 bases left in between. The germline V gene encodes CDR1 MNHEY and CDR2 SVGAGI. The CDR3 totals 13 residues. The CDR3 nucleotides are TGTGCCAGCAGTCGTCAAGAGAGAGGTGAAGCTTTCTTT. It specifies CASSRQERGEAFF.

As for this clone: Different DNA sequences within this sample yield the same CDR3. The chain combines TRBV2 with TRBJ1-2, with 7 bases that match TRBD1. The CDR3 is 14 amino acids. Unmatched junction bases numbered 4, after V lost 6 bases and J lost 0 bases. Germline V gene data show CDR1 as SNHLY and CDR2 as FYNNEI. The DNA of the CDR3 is TGTGCCAGCAGCCTGGACAGGTCTAACTATGGCTACACCTTC. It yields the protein CASSLDRSNYGYTF.

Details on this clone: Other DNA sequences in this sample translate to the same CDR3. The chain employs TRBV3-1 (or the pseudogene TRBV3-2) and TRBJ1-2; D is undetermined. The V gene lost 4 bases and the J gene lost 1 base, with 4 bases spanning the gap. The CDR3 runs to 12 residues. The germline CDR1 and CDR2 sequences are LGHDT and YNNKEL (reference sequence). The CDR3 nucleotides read TGTGCCAGCAGCCTCAGTAACTATGGCTACACCTTC. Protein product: CASSLSNYGYTF.

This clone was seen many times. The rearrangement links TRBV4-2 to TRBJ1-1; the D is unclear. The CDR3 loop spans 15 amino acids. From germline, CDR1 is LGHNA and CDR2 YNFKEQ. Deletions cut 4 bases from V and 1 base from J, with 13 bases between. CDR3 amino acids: CASSPRLGENTEAFF. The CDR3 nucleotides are TGTGCCAGCAGCCCCAGGTTAGGTGAGAACACTGAAGCTTTCTTT.

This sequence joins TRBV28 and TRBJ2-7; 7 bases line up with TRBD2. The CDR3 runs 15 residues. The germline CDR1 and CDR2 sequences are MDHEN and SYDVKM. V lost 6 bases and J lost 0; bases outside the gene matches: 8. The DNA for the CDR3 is TGTGCCAGCAGGGGGGGGGATTCCTCCTCCTACGAGCAGTACTTC. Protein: CASRGGDSSSYEQYF. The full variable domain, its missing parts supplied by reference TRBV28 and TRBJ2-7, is DVKVTQSSRYLVKRTGEKVFLECVQDMDHENMFWYRQDPGLGLRLIYFSYDVKMKEKGDIPEGYSVSREKKERFSLILESASTNQTSMYLCASRGGDSSSYEQYFGPGTRLTVT.

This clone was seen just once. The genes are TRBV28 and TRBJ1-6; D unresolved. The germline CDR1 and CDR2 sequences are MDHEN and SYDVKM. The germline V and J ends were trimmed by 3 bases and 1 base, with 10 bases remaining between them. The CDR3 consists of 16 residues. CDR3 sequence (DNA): TGTGCCAGCAGTTTGAACAGTTTTTCCTATAATTCACCCCTCCACTTT. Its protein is CASSLNSFSYNSPLHF.

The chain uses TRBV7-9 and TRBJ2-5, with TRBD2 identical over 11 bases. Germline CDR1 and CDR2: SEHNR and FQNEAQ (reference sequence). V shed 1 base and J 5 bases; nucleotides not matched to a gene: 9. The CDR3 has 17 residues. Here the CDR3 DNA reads TGTGCCAGCAGCTTAGGCGGTAGCGGGAGGGCCGGGGAGACCCAGTACTTC. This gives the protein CASSLGGSGRAGETQYF.

CDR3 residues: CASSFRTGFEQYF. CDR3 in DNA: TGTGCCAGCAGTTTCCGGACAGGTTTCGAGCAGTACTTC. V and J are TRBV28 and TRBJ2-7; 7 nucleotides agree with TRBD1. The CDR3 loop spans 13 amino acids. The germline V gene has CDR1 MDHEN and CDR2 SYDVKM. J lost 6 bases, V lost 3 bases, and 5 bases had no gene match.

The CDR3 loop reads CASSWTGTANSGANVLTF. The CDR3 DNA is TGTGCCAGCAGTTGGACCGGGACAGCGAACTCTGGGGCCAACGTCCTGACTTTC. This rearrangement joins TRBV27 to TRBJ2-6; TRBD1 matches at 7 bases. The CDR3 has 18 amino acids. V lost 4 bases and J lost 0; bases outside the gene matches: 9. Germline loops: CDR1 MNHEY, CDR2 SMNVEV (reference sequence).

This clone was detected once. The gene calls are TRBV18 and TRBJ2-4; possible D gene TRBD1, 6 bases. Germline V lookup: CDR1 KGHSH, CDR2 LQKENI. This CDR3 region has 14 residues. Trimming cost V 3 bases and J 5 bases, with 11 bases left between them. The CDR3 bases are TGTGCCAGCTCACCGGGGGCGTGGGAAAACATTCAGTACTTC. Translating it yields CASSPGAWENIQYF.

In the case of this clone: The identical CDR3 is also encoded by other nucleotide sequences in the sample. In nucleotides, the CDR3 is TGTGCCAGTAGTATCCAGGGTAATTCACCCCTCCACTTT. Amino acid sequence: CASSIQGNSPLHF. V gene TRBV19 combines with J gene TRBJ1-6; tentative D call: TRBD1 (5 bases). V lost 3 bases and J 6 bases, leaving 6 bases between the germline ends. The CDR3 sequence is 13 residues long. Germline V gene lookup returns CDR1 LNHDA and CDR2 SQIVND (reference sequence).

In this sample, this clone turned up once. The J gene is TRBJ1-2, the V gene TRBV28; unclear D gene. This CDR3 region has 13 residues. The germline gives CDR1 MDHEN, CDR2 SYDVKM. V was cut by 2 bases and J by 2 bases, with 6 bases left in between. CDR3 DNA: TGTGCCAGCAGTTTAGGCAGAAACTATGGCTACACCTTC. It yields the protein CASSLGRNYGYTF.

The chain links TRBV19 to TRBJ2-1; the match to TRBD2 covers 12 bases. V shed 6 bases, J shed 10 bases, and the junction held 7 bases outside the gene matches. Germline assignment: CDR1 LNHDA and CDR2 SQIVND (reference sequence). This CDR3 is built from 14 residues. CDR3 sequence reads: CASSGLAGPREQFF. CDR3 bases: TGTGCCAGTAGCGGACTAGCGGGGCCCAGAGAGCAGTTCTTC.

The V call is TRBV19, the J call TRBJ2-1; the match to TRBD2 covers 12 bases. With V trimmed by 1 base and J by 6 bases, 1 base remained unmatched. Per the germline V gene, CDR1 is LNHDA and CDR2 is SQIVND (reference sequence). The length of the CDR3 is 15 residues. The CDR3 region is CASSIGLAGVNEQFF. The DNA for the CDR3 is TGTGCCAGTAGTATAGGACTAGCGGGAGTCAATGAGCAGTTCTTC.

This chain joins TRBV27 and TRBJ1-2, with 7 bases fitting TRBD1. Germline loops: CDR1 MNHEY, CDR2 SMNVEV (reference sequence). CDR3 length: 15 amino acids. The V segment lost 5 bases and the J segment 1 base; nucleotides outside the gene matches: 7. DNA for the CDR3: TGTGCCAGCAGTCACCGACAGGGATATAACTATGGCTACACCTTC. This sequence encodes CASSHRQGYNYGYTF.

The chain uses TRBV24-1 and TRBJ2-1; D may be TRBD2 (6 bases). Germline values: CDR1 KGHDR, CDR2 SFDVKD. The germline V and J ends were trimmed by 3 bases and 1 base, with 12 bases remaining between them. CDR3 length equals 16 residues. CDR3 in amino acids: CATSDTRRGSYNEQFF. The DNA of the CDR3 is TGTGCCACCAGTGATACCCGGCGGGGTTCCTACAATGAGCAGTTCTTC.

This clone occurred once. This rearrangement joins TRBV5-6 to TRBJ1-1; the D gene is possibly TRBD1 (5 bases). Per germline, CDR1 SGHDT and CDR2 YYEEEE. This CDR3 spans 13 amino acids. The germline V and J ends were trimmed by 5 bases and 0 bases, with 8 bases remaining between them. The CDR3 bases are TGTGCCAGCAGTGGAGGGGTGAACACTGAAGCTTTCTTT. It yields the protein CASSGGVNTEAFF. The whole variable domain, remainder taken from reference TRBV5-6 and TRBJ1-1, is DAGVTQSPTHLIKTRGQQVTLRCSPKSGHDTVSWYQQALGQGPQFIFQYYEEEERQRGNFPDRFSGHQFPNYSSELNVNALLLGDSALYLCASSGGVNTEAFFGQGTRLTVV.

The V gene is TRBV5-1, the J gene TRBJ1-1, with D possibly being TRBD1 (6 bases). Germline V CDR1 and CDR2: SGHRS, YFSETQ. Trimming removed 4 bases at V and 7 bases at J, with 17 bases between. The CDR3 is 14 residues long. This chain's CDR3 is CASSPQGPQGEAFF. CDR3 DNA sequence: TGCGCCAGCAGCCCACAGGGTCCACAGGGTGAAGCTTTCTTT.

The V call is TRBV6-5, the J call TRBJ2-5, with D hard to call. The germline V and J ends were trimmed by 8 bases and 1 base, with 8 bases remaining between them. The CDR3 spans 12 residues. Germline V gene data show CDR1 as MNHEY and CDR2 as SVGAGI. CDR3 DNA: TGTGCCAGCCAAACGGGCCAAGAGACCCAGTACTTC. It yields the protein CASQTGQETQYF.

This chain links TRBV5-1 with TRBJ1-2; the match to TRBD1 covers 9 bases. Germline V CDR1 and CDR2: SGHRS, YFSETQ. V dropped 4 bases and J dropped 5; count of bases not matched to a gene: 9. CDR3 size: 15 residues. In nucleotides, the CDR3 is TGCGCCAGCAGCCATACAGGGGGCGCGTTTTATGGCTACACCTTC. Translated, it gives CASSHTGGAFYGYTF.

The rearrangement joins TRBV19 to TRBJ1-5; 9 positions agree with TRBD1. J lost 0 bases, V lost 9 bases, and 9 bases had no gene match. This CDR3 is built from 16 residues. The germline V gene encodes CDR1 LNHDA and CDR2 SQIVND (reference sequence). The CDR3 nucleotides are TGTGCCAGCACCGGGACAGGGCCTTATAGCAATCAGCCCCAGCATTTT. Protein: CASTGTGPYSNQPQHF.

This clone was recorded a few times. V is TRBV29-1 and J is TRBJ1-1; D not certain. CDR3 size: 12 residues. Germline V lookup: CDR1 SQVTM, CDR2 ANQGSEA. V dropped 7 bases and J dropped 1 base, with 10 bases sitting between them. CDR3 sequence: CSAGSGNTEAFF. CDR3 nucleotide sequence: TGCAGCGCCGGTTCTGGGAACACTGAAGCTTTCTTT.

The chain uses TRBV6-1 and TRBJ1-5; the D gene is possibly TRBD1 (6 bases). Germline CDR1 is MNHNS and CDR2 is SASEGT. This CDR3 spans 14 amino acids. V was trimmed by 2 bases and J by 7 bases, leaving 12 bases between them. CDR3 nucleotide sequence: TGTGCCAGCAGTGAATTTGGGGGCCGCCAGCCCCAGCATTTT. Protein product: CASSEFGGRQPQHF.

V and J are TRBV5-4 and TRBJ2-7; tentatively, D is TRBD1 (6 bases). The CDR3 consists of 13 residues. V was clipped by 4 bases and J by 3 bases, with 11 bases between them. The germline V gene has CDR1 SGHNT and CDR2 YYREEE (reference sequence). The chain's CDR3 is CASSRQGIYEQYF. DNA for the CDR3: TGTGCCAGCAGCCGTCAGGGGATCTACGAGCAGTACTTC. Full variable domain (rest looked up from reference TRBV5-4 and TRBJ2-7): ETGVTQSPTHLIKTRGQQVTLRCSSQSGHNTVSWYQQALGQGPQFIFQYYREEENGRGNFPPRFSGLQFPNYSSELNVNALELDDSALYLCASSRQGIYEQYFGPGTRLTVT.

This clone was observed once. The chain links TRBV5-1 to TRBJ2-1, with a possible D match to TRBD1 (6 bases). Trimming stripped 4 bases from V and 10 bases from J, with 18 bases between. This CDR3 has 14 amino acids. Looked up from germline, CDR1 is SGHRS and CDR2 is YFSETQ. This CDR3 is CASSADTGIGEQFF. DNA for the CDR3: TGCGCCAGCAGCGCGGACACAGGGATCGGGGAGCAGTTCTTC.

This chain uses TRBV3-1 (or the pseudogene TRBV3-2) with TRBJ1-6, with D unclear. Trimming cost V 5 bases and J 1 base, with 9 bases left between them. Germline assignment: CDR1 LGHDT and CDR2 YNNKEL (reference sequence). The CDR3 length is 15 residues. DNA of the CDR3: TGTGCCAGCAGCAAGAGGCAGTCCTATAATTCACCCCTCCACTTT. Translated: CASSKRQSYNSPLHF.

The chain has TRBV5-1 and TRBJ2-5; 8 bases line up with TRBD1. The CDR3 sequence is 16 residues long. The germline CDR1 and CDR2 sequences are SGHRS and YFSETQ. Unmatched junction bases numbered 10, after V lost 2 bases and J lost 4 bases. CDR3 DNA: TGCGCCAGCAGCTTCCAGGGGGCCTGGGTAGGAGAGACCCAGTACTTC. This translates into CASSFQGAWVGETQYF.

CDR3 sequence reads: CASSLDRGRVDNEQFF. CDR3 nucleotide sequence: TGTGCCAGCTCTCTGGACAGGGGGCGAGTGGACAATGAGCAGTTCTTC. This chain joins TRBV18 and TRBJ2-1; TRBD1 agrees at 11 bases. CDR1 is KGHSH and CDR2 is LQKENI in the germline V gene. This CDR3 contains 16 residues. The V and J ends lost 6 bases and 5 bases, in that order; junction bases with no gene match: 9.